This T cell receptor (beta chain) was recovered during a study of blood T cells in healthy people across ages. Whole-study context: Template switching captured about one barcoded beta molecule per two T cells. Study-wide points: As age increased, TCR beta diversity per million T cells fell in a roughly linear fashion.

There are a few counts of this clonotype. Its antigen is not known. V was shortened by 2 bases and J by 6 bases, with 7 bases between the two germline ends. CDR3 length: 12 residues. From germline, CDR1 is ENHRY and CDR2 SYGVKD. Aged roughly 6 to 90, donors were systemically healthy Caucasians from Russia. A second PCR, run for about 6 to 12 cycles, used a sample-barcoded 5' primer plus a J-beta primer mix. TCRdb redid the calling of the 5' RACE reads with MiXCR, one entry per CDR3 protein. The sample lists about 720,000 distinct CDR3 sequences, over 20% occurring once. The sample taken for sequencing was blood. This sequence originates from a man in his sixties or seventies in good health. The chain uses TRBV10-3 and TRBJ1-2, with D unclear. CDR3 bases: TGTGCCATCAGTGAGATCGGCGATGGCTACACCTTC. Its protein product is CAISEIGDGYTF.